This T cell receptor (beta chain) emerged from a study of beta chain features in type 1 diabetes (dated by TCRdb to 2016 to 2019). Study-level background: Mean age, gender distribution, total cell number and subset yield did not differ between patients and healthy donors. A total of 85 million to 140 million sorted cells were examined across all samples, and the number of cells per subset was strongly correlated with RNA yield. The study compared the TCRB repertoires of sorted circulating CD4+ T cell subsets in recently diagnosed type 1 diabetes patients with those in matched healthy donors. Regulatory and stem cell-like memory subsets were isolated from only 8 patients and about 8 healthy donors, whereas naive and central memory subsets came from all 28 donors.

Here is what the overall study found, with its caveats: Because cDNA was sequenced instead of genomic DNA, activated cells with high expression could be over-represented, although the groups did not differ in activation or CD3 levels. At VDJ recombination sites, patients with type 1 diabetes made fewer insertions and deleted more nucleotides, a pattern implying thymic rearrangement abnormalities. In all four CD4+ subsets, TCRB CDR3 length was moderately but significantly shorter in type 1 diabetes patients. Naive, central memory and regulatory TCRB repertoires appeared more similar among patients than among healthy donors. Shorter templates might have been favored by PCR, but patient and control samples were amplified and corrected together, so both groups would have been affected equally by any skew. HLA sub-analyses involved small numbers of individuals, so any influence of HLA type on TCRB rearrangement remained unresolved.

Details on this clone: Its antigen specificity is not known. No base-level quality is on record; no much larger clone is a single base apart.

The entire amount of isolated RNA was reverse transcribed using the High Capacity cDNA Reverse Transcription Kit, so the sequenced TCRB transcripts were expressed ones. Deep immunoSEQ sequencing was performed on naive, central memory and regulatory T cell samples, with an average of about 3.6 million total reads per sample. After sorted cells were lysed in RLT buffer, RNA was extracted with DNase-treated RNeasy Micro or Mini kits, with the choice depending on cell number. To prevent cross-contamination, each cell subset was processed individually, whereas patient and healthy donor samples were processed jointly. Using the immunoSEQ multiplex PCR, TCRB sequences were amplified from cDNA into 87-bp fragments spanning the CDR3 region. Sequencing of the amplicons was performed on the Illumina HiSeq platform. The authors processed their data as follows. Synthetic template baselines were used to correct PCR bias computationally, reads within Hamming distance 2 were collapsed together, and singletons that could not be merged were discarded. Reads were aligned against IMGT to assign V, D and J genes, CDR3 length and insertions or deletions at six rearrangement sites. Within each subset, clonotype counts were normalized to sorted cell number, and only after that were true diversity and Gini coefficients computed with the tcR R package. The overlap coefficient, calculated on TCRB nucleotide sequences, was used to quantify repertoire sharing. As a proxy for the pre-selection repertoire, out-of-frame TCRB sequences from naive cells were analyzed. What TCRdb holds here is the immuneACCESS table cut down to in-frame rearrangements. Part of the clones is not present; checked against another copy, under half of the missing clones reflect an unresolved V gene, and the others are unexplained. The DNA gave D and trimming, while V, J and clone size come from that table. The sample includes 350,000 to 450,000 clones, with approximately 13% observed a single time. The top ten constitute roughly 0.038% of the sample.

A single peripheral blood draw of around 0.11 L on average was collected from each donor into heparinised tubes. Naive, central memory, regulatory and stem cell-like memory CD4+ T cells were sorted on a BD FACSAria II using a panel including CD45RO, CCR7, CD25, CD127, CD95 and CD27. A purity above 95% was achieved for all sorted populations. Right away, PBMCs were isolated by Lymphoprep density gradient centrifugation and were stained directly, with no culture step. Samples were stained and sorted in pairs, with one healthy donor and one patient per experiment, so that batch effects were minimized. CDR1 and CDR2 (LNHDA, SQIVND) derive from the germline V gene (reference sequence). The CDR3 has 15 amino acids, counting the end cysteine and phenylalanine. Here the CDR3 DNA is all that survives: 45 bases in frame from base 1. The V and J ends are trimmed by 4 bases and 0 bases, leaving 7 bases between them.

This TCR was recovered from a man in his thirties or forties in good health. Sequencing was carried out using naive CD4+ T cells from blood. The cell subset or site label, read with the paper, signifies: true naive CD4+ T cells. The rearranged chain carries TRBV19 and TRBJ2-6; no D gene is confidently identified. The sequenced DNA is TGTGCCAGTAGTAGTATGGGCTCTGGGGCCAACGTCCTGACTTTC. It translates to CASSSMGSGANVLTF. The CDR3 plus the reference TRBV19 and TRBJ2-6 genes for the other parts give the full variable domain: DGGITQSPKYLFRKEGQNVTLSCEQNLNHDAMYWYRQDPGQGLRLIYYSQIVNDFQKGDIAEGYSVSREKKESFPLTVTSAQKNPTAFYLCASSSMGSGANVLTFGAGSRLTVL.